Below are 26 T cell receptor beta chains sequenced from a single sample in a study of T-cell memory formation after mild COVID-19. TCRdb analysed the 5' RACE reads with MiXCR anew, one entry per CDR3 protein. The table records about 350,000 distinct CDR3 sequences, roughly 13% of them present only once. The specimen sequenced was PBMCs or a T cell subset sorted from them (not recorded which). The receptors derive from a man between 18 and 29 years old who had mild COVID-19 (a few samples of this study predate the infection). Cell type and time point are not known.

The chain joins TRBV7-3 to TRBJ2-3, with TRBD1 matching over 8 bases. The CDR3 has 15 amino acids. V was pared by 5 bases and J by 5 bases, with 9 bases of the junction left unmatched. Germline-derived CDR1 and CDR2 are SGHTA and FQGTGA. In nucleotides, the CDR3 is TGTGCCAGCAGCCTCAGACAGGGGCGGTTAGATACGCAGTATTTT. Amino acids: CASSLRQGRLDTQYF.

This clonotype was picked up a small number of times. The V call is TRBV29-1, the J call TRBJ2-3; the D gene is possibly TRBD2 (5 bases). V dropped 0 bases and J dropped 6 bases, with 16 bases sitting between them. Germline lookup yields CDR1 SQVTM and CDR2 ANQGSEA. This CDR3 has 15 amino acids. For the CDR3, the DNA is TGCAGCGTTGAAGATGGGAGAGGGCTTATGGATACGCAGTATTTT. It encodes CSVEDGRGLMDTQYF.

This clonotype came up a few times. The V gene is TRBV5-1, the J gene TRBJ2-3; 11 nucleotides align to TRBD2. The CDR3 contains 18 residues. The ends lost 1 base at V and 6 bases at J; junction bases unmatched: 13. CDR1 SGHRS and CDR2 YFSETQ come from the germline V gene. The CDR3 sequence is CASSLSQQLAGGLDTQYF. The CDR3 nucleotides are TGCGCCAGCAGCTTGTCCCAGCAGCTAGCGGGGGGTTTGGATACGCAGTATTTT.

V is TRBV5-1 and J is TRBJ2-5; 8 bases map to TRBD1. The CDR3 extends over 14 amino acids. V trimming: 4 bases; J trimming: 4 bases; junction bases outside the gene matches: 6. The germline gives CDR1 SGHRS, CDR2 YFSETQ. CDR3 DNA sequence: TGCGCCAGCAGCCCGTGGGGGACAGGAGAGACCCAGTACTTC. Protein: CASSPWGTGETQYF.

This clonotype occurred a few times. The chain combines TRBV12-3 or TRBV12-4 with TRBJ2-7; D possibly corresponds to TRBD2 (6 bases). The CDR3 contains 13 residues. Trimming removed 1 base from V and 8 bases from J, with 12 bases in between. As DNA, the CDR3 is TGTGCCAGCAGTTTAGGGGATGGGGGGAAGCAGTACTTC. Translating gives CASSLGDGGKQYF.

The chain combines TRBV20-1 with TRBJ2-3; possible D gene TRBD1, 6 bases. Trimming took 5 bases from V and 0 from J, leaving 24 bases between them. Germline values: CDR1 DFQATT, CDR2 SNEGSKA (reference sequence). This CDR3 contains 18 residues. The CDR3 reads CSASPSTGAFFSTDTQYF. The CDR3 DNA reads as TGCAGTGCTTCCCCTTCGACAGGAGCCTTTTTCAGCACAGATACGCAGTATTTT.

The DNA of the CDR3 is TGTGCCAGCACCCGAGACAGGGGGCGTGATCAGCCCCAGCATTTT. It codes for CASTRDRGRDQPQHF. The V and J genes are TRBV12-3 or TRBV12-4 and TRBJ1-5; 10 bases map to TRBD1. Trimming cost V 7 bases and J 5 bases; bases outside gene matches: 8. CDR3 size: 15 residues.

In this sample, this clonotype turned up a few times. V usage is TRBV12-3 or TRBV12-4 and J usage is TRBJ2-3; 10 bases are shared with TRBD2. There are 15 residues in the CDR3. Losses at the gene ends were 4 bases for V and 6 bases for J; bases not matched to a gene: 7. CDR3 DNA sequence: TGTGCCAGCAGTTACCGAGCGGGGGGGCCTGATACGCAGTATTTT. This encodes CASSYRAGGPDTQYF.

J is TRBJ1-1 and V is TRBV19; unclear D gene. The CDR3 is made up of 13 amino acids. Germline loops: CDR1 LNHDA, CDR2 SQIVND (reference sequence). V shed 2 bases and J shed 1 base, with 5 bases lying between them. In DNA form, the CDR3 reads TGTGCCAGTAGTATATACAGGAACACTGAAGCTTTCTTT. Protein: CASSIYRNTEAFF.

The V call is TRBV19, the J call TRBJ1-2; 7 nucleotides match TRBD1. CDR1 and CDR2 from the germline V gene are LNHDA and SQIVND (reference sequence). J gave up 2 bases and V 9 bases, and 6 bases lay outside the gene matches. The CDR3 has 13 amino acids. For the CDR3, the DNA is TGTGCCAGCCAGGGGACAGCCAACTATGGCTACACCTTC. It yields the protein CASQGTANYGYTF.

CDR3 DNA sequence: TGCGCCAGCAGGAGCGGCTACACCTTC. Protein product: CASRSGYTF. The chain has TRBV23-1 and TRBJ1-2; D remains ambiguous. TRBV23-1 is given ORF status, its function remaining uncertain. CDR3 length: 9 residues. The V end was cut by 6 bases, the J end by 8 bases, with 4 bases between.

This clonotype showed up many times. The V gene is TRBV7-2, the J gene TRBJ2-3; the match to TRBD1 covers 10 bases. Trimming at V came to 5 bases and at J to 2 bases, leaving 10 bases not matched to a gene. Per the germline V gene, CDR1 is SGHTA and CDR2 is FQGNSA. The CDR3 totals 17 residues. In nucleotides, the CDR3 is TGTGCCAGCAGCCTCTGGACAGGGGGGTTCGCCACAGATACGCAGTATTTT. It specifies CASSLWTGGFATDTQYF.

This clonotype was seen only a few times. The chain uses TRBV4-3 and TRBJ2-1, with 9 bases lining up with TRBD1. CDR1 is LGHNA and CDR2 is YSLEER in the germline V gene. The CDR3 extends over 16 amino acids. The junction had 9 bases not matched to a gene; V was cut back by 3 bases and J by 6 bases. In nucleotides, the CDR3 is TGCGCCAGCAGCCAGGGGCCGGGACAGGGTAGCAATGAGCAGTTCTTC. Its translation is CASSQGPGQGSNEQFF.

This clonotype was detected a few times. V usage is TRBV5-1 and J usage is TRBJ2-3; 8 nucleotides match TRBD1. Germline values: CDR1 SGHRS, CDR2 YFSETQ. The CDR3 loop spans 15 amino acids. Trimming took 6 bases from V and 6 from J; bases not matched to a gene: 12. The CDR3 region has the DNA TGCGCCAGCATGGTAGGCACAGGGGGAACGGATACGCAGTATTTT. Protein: CASMVGTGGTDTQYF.

The DNA of the CDR3 is TGCGCCAGGGGGGCCAGTTTCACCGGGGAGCTGTTTTTT. Amino acids: CARGASFTGELFF. V usage is TRBV10-2 and J usage is TRBJ2-2; tentative D call: TRBD1 (6 bases). Germline V CDR1 and CDR2: WSHSY, SAAADI. Trimming took off 9 bases at V and 4 bases at J, with 12 bases between the two ends. The CDR3 covers 13 residues.

The genes are TRBV6-2 or TRBV6-3 and TRBJ2-5, with 12 bases that match TRBD2. Losses at the gene ends were 5 bases for V and 4 bases for J; bases not matched to a gene: 5. Germline values: CDR1 MNHEY, CDR2 SVGEGT. The CDR3 has 15 amino acids. The CDR3, as DNA: TGTGCCAGCAGTACCTCGGGACTAGCGGGAGAGACCCAGTACTTC. Its translation is CASSTSGLAGETQYF.

The rearrangement joins TRBV5-1 to TRBJ2-5; D ambiguous. Trimming stripped 0 bases from V and 0 bases from J, with 12 bases between. The germline gives CDR1 SGHRS, CDR2 YFSETQ. The CDR3 has 16 residues. CDR3 in amino acids: CASSLAVSLNQETQYF. The CDR3, as DNA: TGCGCCAGCAGCTTGGCGGTCAGCCTAAACCAAGAGACCCAGTACTTC.

A few counts support this clonotype. A junction boundary mismatches the germline segment, possibly from a read error. The rearrangement uses TRBV7-7 and TRBJ2-3, with TRBD2 identical over 10 bases. Germline lookup yields CDR1 SSHAT and CDR2 FNYEAQ (reference sequence). The CDR3 consists of 15 residues. The CDR3: CASSPSGGPQGTQYF. The CDR3, as DNA: TGTGCTAGCAGCCCTAGCGGGGGACCCCAGGGAACGCAGTATTTT.

The table lists this clonotype with many counts. V is TRBV6-5 and J is TRBJ2-2, with D possibly being TRBD1 (6 bases). Trimming stripped 3 bases from V and 1 base from J, with 15 bases between. This CDR3 is built from 17 residues. CDR1 and CDR2 (germline): MNHEY, SVGAGI. CDR3 sequence reads: CASSYAGTNLNTGELFF. DNA of the CDR3: TGTGCCAGCAGTTATGCCGGGACAAACCTGAACACCGGGGAGCTGTTTTTT.

This clonotype occurred a few times. The rearrangement uses TRBV4-3 and TRBJ2-1; D is perhaps TRBD1 (5 bases). CDR1 and CDR2 (germline): LGHNA, YSLEER. V was pared by 0 bases and J by 6 bases, with 18 bases between. There are 17 residues in the CDR3. As DNA, the CDR3 is TGCGCCAGCAGCCAAGACGGTGGGCCCTGGGGCCTCAATGAGCAGTTCTTC. This codes for CASSQDGGPWGLNEQFF.

The chain uses TRBV6-2 or TRBV6-3 and TRBJ2-1; D gene uncertain. The CDR3 runs 13 residues. The germline CDR1 and CDR2 sequences are MNHEY and SVGEGT. V was shortened by 4 bases and J by 10 bases, with 14 bases between the two germline ends. As DNA, the CDR3 is TGTGCCAGCAGTTGGACCCGGTCCGGGGAGCAGTTCTTC. It yields the protein CASSWTRSGEQFF.

This clonotype was found a few times. The gene calls are TRBV4-1 and TRBJ1-1; possible D gene TRBD1, 5 bases. Germline V CDR1 and CDR2: MGHRA, YSYEKL. The CDR3 runs to 13 residues. Trimming shortened V by 1 base and J by 7 bases, and 10 bases separated the two germline ends. The CDR3 sequence is CASSQVTAIEAFF. The CDR3 coding sequence is TGCGCCAGCAGCCAAGTGACAGCTATTGAAGCTTTCTTT.

This clonotype was observed a few times. This chain joins TRBV10-3 and TRBJ2-7; D not resolved. Between the trimmed V and J ends, which lost 7 bases and 6 bases, there was a span of 7 bases. This CDR3 contains 10 residues. Germline lookup yields CDR1 ENHRY and CDR2 SYGVKD. As DNA, the CDR3 is TGTGCCATCACCCCCAGCGAGCAGTACGTC. This encodes CAITPSEQYV.

CDR3 sequence reads: CASSFRVVGNYGYTF. The DNA of the CDR3 is TGTGCCAGCAGCTTCCGGGTAGTGGGCAACTATGGCTACACCTTC. V and J are TRBV7-8 and TRBJ1-2; D gene ambiguous. The germline V gene has CDR1 SGHVS and CDR2 FQNEAQ. This CDR3 is 15 amino acids long. Deletions cut 3 bases from V and 2 bases from J, with 13 bases between.

This clonotype was picked up a small number of times. V is TRBV12-3 or TRBV12-4 and J is TRBJ2-7, with 11 bases identical to TRBD2. This CDR3 is built from 15 residues. V shed 3 bases, J shed 5 bases, and the junction held 6 bases outside the gene matches. In nucleotides, the CDR3 is TGTGCCAGCAGTTTGCTTAGCGGGGGGGCCAACGAGCAGTACTTC. It codes for CASSLLSGGANEQYF.

This clonotype came up a few times. V and J are TRBV20-1 and TRBJ1-5, with D unclear. V was trimmed by 0 bases and J by 7 bases, leaving 22 bases between them. Germline assignment: CDR1 DFQATT and CDR2 SNEGSKA (reference sequence). The CDR3 spans 17 residues. CDR3 region: CSARDRARGEKGQPQHF. The CDR3 DNA is TGCAGTGCTAGAGATAGGGCCCGGGGAGAAAAAGGGCAGCCCCAGCATTTT.